This T cell receptor beta chain derives from a study of cytotoxic CD8 clonotypes in ibrutinib-treated CLL. Across the study: Treatment had run for a median roughly 12 months, range 6 to 36, when response samples were taken. Whole-study results and caveats: Clonality was higher at ibrutinib response and returned toward baseline at progression.

This clone turned up a few times. Its target is unknown. V was trimmed by 4 bases and J by 2 bases, leaving 25 bases between them. The CDR3 contains 19 residues. Per germline, CDR1 SGHKS and CDR2 YYEKEE (reference sequence). The intended depth for sequencing was 1 in 200,000 to 1 in 1 million T cells. Clones were sequenced by immunoSEQ multiplex PCR, and TCRdb holds only the in-frame ones, with some missing. Of 53,000 or so clones in the sample, roughly 58% were seen once. The chain employs TRBV5-5 and TRBJ1-5; D possibly corresponds to TRBD1 (6 bases). The starting material was PBMCs, obtained at disease progression, from a patient treated with ibrutinib. The source of this sequence is a human donor with chronic lymphocytic leukemia. In DNA form, the CDR3 reads TGTGCCAGCAGCACCCGTGGAGAAACAGGGCGGGTAGGCAATCAGCCCCAGCATTTT. This gives the protein CASSTRGETGRVGNQPQHF. Together with reference TRBV5-5 and TRBJ1-5, the CDR3 gives the full variable domain: DAGVTQSPTHLIKTRGQQVTLRCSPISGHKSVSWYQQVLGQGPQFIFQYYEKEERGRGNFPDRFSARQFPNYSSELNVNALLLGDSALYLCASSTRGETGRVGNQPQHFGDGTRLSIL.